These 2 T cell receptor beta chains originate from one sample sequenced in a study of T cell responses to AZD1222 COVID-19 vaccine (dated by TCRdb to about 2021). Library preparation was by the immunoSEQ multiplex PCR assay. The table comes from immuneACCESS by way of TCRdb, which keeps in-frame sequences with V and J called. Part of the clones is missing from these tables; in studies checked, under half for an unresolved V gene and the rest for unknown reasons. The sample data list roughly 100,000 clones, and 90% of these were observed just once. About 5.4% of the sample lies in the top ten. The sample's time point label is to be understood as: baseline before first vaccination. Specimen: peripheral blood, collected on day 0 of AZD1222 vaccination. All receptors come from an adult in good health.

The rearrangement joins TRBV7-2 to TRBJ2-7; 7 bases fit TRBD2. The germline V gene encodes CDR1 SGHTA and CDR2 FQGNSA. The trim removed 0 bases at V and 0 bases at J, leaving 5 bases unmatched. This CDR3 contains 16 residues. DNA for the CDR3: TGTGCCAGCAGCTTAGCGGTTGGCGGGAGCTCCTACGAGCAGTACTTC. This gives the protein CASSLAVGGSSYEQYF.

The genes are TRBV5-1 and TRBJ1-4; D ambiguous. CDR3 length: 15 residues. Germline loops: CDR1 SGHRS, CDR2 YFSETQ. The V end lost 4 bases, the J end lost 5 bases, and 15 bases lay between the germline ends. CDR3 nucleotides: TGCGCCAGCAGCCCCGGTGGGCAGCACAATGAAAAACTGTTTTTT. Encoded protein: CASSPGGQHNEKLFF.